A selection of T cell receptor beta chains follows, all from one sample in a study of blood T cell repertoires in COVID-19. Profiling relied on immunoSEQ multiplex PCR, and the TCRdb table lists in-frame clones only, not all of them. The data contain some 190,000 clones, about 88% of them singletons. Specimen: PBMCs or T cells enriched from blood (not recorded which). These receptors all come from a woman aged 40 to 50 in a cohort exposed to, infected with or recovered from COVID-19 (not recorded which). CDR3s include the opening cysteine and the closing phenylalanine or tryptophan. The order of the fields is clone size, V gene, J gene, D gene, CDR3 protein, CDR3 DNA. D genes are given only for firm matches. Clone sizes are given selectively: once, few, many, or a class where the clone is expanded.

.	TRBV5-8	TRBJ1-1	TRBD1	CASSWGQGSIEAFF	TGTGCCAGCAGCTGGGGACAGGGGAGTATTGAAGCTTTCTTT
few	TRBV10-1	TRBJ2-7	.	CASSDTFGPREQYF	TGCGCCAGCAGTGACACCTTTGGGCCTCGGGAGCAGTACTTC
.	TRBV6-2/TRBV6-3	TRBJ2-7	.	CASSYSSNGGPVYEQYF	TGTGCCAGCAGTTACTCGAGTAACGGGGGGCCTGTATACGAGCAGTACTTC
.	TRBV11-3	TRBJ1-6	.	CASSFRRNSPLHF	TGTGCCAGCAGCTTTCGGCGGAATTCACCCCTCCACTTT
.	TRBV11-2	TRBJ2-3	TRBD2	CASSLSAGGPTDTQYF	TGTGCCAGCAGCTTATCAGCGGGAGGGCCCACAGATACGCAGTATTTT
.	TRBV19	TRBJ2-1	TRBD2	CASSEVAGGPNEQFF	TGTGCCAGTAGTGAGGTAGCGGGAGGGCCGAATGAGCAGTTCTTC
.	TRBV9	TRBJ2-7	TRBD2	CASSPHGGRGSKYEQYF	TGTGCCAGCAGCCCACACGGGGGGAGGGGAAGTAAATACGAGCAGTACTTC
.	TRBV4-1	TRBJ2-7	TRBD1	CASSQAVTGAHYEQYF	TGCGCCAGCAGCCAAGCAGTGACAGGGGCACACTACGAGCAGTACTTC
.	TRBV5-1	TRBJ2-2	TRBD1	CASSLIPGGTNTGELFF	TGCGCCAGCAGCTTGATACCAGGGGGCACGAACACCGGGGAGCTGTTTTTT
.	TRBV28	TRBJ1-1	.	CASRPVDSVNTEAFF	TGTGCCAGCAGACCTGTGGACAGCGTGAACACTGAAGCTTTCTTT
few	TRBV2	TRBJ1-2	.	CASSVDTGYGYTF	TGTGCCAGCAGTGTTGATACAGGCTATGGCTACACCTTC
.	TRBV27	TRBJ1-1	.	CATRLRHRPNTEAFF	TGTGCCACCAGACTTCGGCACAGGCCTAACACTGAAGCTTTCTTT
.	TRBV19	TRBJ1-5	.	CASSPSFFREGNQPQHF	TGTGCCAGTAGTCCGTCGTTCTTCAGGGAGGGCAATCAGCCCCAGCATTTT
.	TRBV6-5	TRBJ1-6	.	CARWGYDSYNSPLHF	TGTGCCAGGTGGGGCTATGACTCCTATAATTCACCCCTCCACTTT
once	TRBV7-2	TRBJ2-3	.	CASSLVASGTDTQYF	TGTGCCAGCAGCTTAGTGGCTAGCGGCACAGATACGCAGTATTTT
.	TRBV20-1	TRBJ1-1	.	CSASSGYPILEAFF	TGCAGTGCTAGTTCCGGGTACCCGATCCTTGAAGCTTTCTTT
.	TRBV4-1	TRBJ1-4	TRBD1	CASSLFTTDREHVSANEKLFF	TGCGCCAGCAGCCTATTCACCACGGACAGGGAGCACGTTTCGGCTAATGAAAAACTGTTTTTT
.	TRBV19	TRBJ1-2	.	CASSWGLVRNYGYTF	TGTGCCAGTAGTTGGGGCTTAGTGAGGAACTATGGCTACACCTTC
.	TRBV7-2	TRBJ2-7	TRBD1	CASSPTTGRYEQYF	TGTGCCAGCAGCCCAACGACAGGGCGGTACGAGCAGTACTTC
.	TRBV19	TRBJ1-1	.	CASRQDAGMNTEAFF	TGTGCCAGTCGCCAAGACGCAGGGATGAACACTGAAGCTTTCTTT
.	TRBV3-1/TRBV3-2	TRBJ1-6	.	CASSQMAIRGSPLHF	TGTGCCAGCAGCCAAATGGCAATACGGGGTTCACCCCTCCACTTT
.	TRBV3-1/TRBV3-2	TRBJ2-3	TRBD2	CASNSGVSSTDTQYF	TGTGCCAGCAACAGCGGGGTTTCTAGCACAGATACGCAGTATTTT
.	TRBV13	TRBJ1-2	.	CASSPRESANYGYTF	TGTGCCAGCAGCCCCCGGGAGAGCGCTAACTATGGCTACACCTTC
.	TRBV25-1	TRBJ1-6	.	CASSDSGVPLHF	TGTGCCAGCAGTGACTCCGGGGTACCCCTCCACTTT
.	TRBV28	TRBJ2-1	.	CASSPHLRDGQNEQFF	TGTGCCAGCAGTCCCCACCTCCGGGACGGACAGAATGAGCAGTTCTTC